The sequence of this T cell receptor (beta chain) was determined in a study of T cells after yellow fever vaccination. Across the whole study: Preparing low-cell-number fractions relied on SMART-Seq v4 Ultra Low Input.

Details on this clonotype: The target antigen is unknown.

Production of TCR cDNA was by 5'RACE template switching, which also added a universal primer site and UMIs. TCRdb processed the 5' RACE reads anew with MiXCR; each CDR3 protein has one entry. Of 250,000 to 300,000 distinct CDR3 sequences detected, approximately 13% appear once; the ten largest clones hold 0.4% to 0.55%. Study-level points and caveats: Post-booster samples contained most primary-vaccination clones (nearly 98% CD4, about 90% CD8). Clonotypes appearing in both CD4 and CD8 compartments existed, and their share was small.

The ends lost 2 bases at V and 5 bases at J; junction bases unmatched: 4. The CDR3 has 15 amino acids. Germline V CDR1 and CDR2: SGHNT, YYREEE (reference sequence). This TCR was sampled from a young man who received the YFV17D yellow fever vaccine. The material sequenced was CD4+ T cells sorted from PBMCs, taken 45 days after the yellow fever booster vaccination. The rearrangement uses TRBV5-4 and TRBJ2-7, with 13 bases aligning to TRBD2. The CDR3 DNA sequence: TGTGCCAGCAGCTTCTGGACTAGCGGGGGACACGAGCAGTACTTC. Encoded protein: CASSFWTSGGHEQYF. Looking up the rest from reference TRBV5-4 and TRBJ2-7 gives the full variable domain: ETGVTQSPTHLIKTRGQQVTLRCSSQSGHNTVSWYQQALGQGPQFIFQYYREEENGRGNFPPRFSGLQFPNYSSELNVNALELDDSALYLCASSFWTSGGHEQYFGPGTRLTVT.